The source of this T cell receptor beta chain is a study of T cells expressing NK-cell markers. Turning to the study itself: Sorted CD3+CD56-NKG2C+, CD3+CD56+NKG2C+ and CD3+CD56+NKG2C- T cells supplied the TCR beta repertoires.

As the method of synthesis, 5'RACE template switching with UMIs yielded TCR beta cDNA. With the 5' RACE reads reprocessed, TCRdb shows one record per CDR3 protein and no DNA. The sample's table shows 400,000 to 500,000 distinct CDR3 sequences. The CDR3 extends over 12 amino acids. Germline V CDR1 and CDR2: SGHDN, FVKESK. The sample comprised blood T cells: a sorted CD56 or NKG2C T cell subset, CD4+ or CD8+ T cells, or bulk PBMC T cells (not recorded which). The genes are TRBV14 and TRBJ2-1. This clonotype was obtained from a woman between 18 and 75 years old in good health. CDR3 loop: CASSQEAGEQFF.